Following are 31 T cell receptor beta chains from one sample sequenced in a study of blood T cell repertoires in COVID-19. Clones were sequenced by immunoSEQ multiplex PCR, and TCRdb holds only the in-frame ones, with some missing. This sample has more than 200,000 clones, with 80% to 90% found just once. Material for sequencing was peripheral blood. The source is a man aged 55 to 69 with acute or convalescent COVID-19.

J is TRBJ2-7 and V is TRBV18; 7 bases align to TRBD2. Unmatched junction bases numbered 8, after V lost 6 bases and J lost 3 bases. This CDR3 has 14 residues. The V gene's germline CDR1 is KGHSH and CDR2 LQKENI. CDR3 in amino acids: CASSRREFGYEQYF. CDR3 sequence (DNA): TGTGCCAGCTCTAGGCGGGAGTTTGGCTACGAGCAGTACTTC. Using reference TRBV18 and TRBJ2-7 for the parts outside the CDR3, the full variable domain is NAGVMQNPRHLVRRRGQEARLRCSPMKGHSHVYWYRQLPEEGLKFMVYLQKENIIDESGMPKERFSAEFPKEGPSILRIQQVVRGDSAAYFCASSRREFGYEQYFGPGTRLTVT.

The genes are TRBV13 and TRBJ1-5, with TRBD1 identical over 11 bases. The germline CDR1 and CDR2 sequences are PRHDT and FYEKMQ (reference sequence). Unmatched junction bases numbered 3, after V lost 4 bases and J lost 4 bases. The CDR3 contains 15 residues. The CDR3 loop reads CASSSRDRGNQPQHF. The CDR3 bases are TGTGCCAGCAGCTCCCGGGACAGGGGGAATCAGCCCCAGCATTTT.

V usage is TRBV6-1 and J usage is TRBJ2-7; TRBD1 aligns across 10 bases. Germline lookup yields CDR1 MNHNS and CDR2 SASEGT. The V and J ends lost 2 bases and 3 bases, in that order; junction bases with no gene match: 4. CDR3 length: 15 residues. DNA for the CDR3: TGTGCCAGCAGTGAAATCTGGACAGGGGGCTACGAGCAGTACTTC. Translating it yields CASSEIWTGGYEQYF.

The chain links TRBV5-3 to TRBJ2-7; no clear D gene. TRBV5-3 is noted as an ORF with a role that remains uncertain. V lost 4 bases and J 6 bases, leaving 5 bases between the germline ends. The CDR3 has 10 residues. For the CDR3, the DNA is TGTGCCAGAAGCCTCGGCGAGCAGTACTTC. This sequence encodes CARSLGEQYF.

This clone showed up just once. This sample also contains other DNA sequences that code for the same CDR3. This CDR3 is CASSQTSGSYEQYF. CDR3 DNA: TGTGCCAGCAGTCAGACTAGCGGGAGTTACGAGCAGTACTTC. This sequence joins TRBV7-9 and TRBJ2-7, with 12 bases identical to TRBD2. Germline assignment: CDR1 SEHNR and CDR2 FQNEAQ (reference sequence). CDR3 length: 14 amino acids. The junction had 4 bases not matched to a gene; V was cut back by 6 bases and J by 4 bases. The full variable domain, rest sourced from reference TRBV7-9 and TRBJ2-7, is DTGVSQNPRHKITKRGQNVTFRCDPISEHNRLYWYRQTLGQGPEFLTYFQNEAQLEKSRLLSDRFSAERPKGSFSTLEIQRTEQGDSAMYLCASSQTSGSYEQYFGPGTRLTVT.

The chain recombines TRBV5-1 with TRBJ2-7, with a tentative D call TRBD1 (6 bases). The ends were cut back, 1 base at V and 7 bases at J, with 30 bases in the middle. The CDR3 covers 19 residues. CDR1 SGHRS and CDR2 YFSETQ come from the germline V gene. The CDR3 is CASSLSWRPNRQAVEEQYF. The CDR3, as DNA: TGCGCCAGCAGCTTGTCATGGCGCCCTAACAGACAGGCAGTGGAAGAGCAGTACTTC.

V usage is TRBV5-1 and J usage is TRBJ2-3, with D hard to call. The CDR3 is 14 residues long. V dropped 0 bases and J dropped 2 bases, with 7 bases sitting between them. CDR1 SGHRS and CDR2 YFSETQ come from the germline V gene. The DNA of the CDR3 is TGCGCCAGCAGCTTGGGGGCGTTCACAGATACGCAGTATTTT. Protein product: CASSLGAFTDTQYF.

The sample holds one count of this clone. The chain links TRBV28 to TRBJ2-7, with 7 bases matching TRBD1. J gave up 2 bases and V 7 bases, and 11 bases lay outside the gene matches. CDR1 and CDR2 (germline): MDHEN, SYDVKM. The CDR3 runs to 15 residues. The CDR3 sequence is CASTPGTANTYEQYF. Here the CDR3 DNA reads TGTGCCAGCACCCCCGGGACAGCTAACACCTACGAGCAGTACTTC.

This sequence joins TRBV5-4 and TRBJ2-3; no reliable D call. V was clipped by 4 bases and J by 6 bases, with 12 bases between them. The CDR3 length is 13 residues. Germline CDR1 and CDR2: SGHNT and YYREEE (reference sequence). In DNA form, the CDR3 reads TGTGCCAGCAGCCCCTTGCTAGTGGATACGCAGTATTTT. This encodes CASSPLLVDTQYF.

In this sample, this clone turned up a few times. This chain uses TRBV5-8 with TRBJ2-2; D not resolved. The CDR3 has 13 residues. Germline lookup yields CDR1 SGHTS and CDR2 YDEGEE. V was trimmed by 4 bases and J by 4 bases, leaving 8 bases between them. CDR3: CASSRQFTGELFF. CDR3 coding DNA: TGTGCCAGCAGCCGTCAGTTCACCGGGGAGCTGTTTTTT.

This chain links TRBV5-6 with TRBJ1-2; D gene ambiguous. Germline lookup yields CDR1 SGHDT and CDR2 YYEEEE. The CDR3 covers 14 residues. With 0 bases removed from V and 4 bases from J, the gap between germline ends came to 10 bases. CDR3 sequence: CASSLGLFPYGYTF. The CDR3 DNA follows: TGTGCCAGCAGCTTGGGTCTCTTCCCCTATGGCTACACCTTC.

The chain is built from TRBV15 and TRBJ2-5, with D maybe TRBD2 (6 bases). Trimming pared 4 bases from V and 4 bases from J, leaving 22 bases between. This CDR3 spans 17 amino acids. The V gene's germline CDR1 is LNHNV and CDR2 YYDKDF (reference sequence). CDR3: CATSKQITSPGVETQYF. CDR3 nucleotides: TGTGCCACCAGCAAACAGATTACTAGTCCGGGGGTAGAGACCCAGTACTTC.

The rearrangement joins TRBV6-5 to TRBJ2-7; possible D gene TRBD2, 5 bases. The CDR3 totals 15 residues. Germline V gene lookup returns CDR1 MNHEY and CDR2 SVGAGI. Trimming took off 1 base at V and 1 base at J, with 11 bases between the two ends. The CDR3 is CASSYFPRTSYEQYF. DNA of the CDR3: TGTGCCAGCAGTTACTTCCCCAGGACTTCCTACGAGCAGTACTTC.

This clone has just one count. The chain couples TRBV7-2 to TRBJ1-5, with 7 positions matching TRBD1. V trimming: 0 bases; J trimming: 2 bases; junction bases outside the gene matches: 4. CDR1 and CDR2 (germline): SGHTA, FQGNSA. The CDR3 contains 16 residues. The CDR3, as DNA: TGTGCCAGCAGCTTAGCGGACAGGCATGGCAATCAGCCCCAGCATTTT. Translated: CASSLADRHGNQPQHF.

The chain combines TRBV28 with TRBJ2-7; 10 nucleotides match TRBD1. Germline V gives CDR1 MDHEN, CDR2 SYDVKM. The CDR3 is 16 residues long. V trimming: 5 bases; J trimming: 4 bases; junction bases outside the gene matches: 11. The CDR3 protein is CASSHGTGDLLYEQYF. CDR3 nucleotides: TGTGCCAGCAGTCACGGGACAGGGGACCTCCTTTACGAGCAGTACTTC.

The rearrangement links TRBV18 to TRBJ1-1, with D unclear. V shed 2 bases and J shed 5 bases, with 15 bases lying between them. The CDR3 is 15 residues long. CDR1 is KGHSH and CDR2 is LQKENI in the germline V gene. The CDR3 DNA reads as TGTGCCAGCTCACCAGGAAACCGGGTGGAGACTGAAGCTTTCTTT. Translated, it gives CASSPGNRVETEAFF.

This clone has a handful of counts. CDR3 DNA: TGTGCCAGCAGTTACCCCGGGACTAGCGGGCCCTACGAGCAGTACTTC. Translating gives CASSYPGTSGPYEQYF. V and J are TRBV6-5 and TRBJ2-7, with 12 bases matching TRBD2. After removal of 2 bases from V and 2 bases from J, the junction contained 4 bases not matched to a gene. In germline, CDR1 is MNHEY, CDR2 SVGAGI. CDR3 length: 16 residues.

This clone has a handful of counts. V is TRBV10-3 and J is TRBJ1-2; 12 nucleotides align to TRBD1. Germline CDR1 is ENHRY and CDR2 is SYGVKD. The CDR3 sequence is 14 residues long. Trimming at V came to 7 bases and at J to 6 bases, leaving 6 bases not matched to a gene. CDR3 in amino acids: CAINRDRGLDGYTF. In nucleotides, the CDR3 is TGTGCCATCAACAGGGACAGGGGGCTGGATGGCTACACCTTC.

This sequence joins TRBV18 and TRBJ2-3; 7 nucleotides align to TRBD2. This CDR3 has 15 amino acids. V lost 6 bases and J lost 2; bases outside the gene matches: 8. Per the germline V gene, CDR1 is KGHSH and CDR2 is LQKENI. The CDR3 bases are TGTGCCAGCTCGCATTCAAGCGGGGACACAGATACGCAGTATTTT. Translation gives CASSHSSGDTDTQYF.

The CDR3 sequence is CASSPGAGTSGRAVKEQFF. The DNA of the CDR3 is TGTGCCAGCAGCCCGGGGGCGGGGACTAGCGGGAGGGCCGTAAAGGAGCAGTTCTTC. The chain carries TRBV7-8 and TRBJ2-1, with 16 bases matching TRBD2. This CDR3 spans 19 amino acids. Germline V CDR1 and CDR2: SGHVS, FQNEAQ. The junction had 17 bases not matched to a gene; V was cut back by 5 bases and J by 10 bases.

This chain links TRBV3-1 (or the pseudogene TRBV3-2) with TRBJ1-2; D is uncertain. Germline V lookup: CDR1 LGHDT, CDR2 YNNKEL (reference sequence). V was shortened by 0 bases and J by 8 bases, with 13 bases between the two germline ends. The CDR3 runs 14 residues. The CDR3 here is CASSQDFAGGGYTF. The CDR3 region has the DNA TGTGCCAGCAGCCAAGATTTTGCGGGTGGCGGCTACACCTTC.

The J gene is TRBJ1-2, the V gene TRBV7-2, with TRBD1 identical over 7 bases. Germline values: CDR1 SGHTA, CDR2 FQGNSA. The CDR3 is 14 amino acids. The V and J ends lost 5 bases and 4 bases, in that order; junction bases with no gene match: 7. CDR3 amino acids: CASSLDRLGYGYTF. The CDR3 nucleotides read TGTGCCAGCAGCCTGGACAGGCTAGGCTATGGCTACACCTTC.

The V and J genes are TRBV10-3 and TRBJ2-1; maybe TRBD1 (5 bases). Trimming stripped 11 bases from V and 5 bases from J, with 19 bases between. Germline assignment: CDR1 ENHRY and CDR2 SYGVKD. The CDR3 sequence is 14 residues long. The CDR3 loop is CAHRPRENDNEQFF. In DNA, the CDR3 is TGTGCCCACCGCCCCAGGGAAAACGACAATGAGCAGTTCTTC.

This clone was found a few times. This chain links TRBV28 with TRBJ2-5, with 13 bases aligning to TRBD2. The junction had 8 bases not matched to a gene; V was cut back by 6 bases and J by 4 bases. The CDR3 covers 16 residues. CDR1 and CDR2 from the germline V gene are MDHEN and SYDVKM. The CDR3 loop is CASSVGTSGKLETQYF. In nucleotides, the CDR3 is TGTGCCAGCAGCGTAGGGACTAGCGGGAAACTAGAGACCCAGTACTTC.

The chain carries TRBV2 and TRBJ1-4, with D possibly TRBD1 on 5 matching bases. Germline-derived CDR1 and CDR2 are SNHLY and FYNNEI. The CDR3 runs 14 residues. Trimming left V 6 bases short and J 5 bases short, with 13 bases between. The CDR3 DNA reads TGTGCCAGCAGCCCCCGGGACTTGAATGAAAAACTGTTTTTT. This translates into CASSPRDLNEKLFF.

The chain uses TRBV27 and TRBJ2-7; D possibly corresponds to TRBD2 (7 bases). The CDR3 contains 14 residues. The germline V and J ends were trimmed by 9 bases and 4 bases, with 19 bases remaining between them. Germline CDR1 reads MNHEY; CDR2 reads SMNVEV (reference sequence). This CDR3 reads CASQDGGALYEQYF. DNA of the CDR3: TGTGCCAGTCAGGATGGGGGGGCGCTGTACGAGCAGTACTTC.

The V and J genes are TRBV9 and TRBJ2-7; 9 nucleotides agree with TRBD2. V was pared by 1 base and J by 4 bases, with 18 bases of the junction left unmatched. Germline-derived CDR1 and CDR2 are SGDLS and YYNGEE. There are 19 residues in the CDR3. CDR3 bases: TGTGCCAGCAGCGTAAAAGGGGCTCCTAGCGGGGATCGAAGATACGAGCAGTACTTC. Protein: CASSVKGAPSGDRRYEQYF.

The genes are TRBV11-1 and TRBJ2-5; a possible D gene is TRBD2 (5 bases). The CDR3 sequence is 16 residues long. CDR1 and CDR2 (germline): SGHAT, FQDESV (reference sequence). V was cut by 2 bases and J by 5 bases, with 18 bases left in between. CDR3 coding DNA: TGTGCCAGCAGCTTATGGTCACTAGTGACGGGGGAGACCCAGTACTTC. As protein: CASSLWSLVTGETQYF.

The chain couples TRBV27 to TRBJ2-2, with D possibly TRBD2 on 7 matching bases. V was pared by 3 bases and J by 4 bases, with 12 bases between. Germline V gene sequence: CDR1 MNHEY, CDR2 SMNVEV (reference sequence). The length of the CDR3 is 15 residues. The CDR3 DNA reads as TGTGCCAGCAGTTTTAGGGGGGGCACCACCGGGGAGCTGTTTTTT. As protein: CASSFRGGTTGELFF.

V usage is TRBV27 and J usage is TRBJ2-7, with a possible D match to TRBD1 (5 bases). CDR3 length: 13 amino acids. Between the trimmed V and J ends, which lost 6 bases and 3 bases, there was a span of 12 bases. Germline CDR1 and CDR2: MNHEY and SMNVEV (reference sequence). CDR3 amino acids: CASSLRTGYEQYF. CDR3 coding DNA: TGTGCCAGCAGCCTCCGCACAGGCTACGAGCAGTACTTC.

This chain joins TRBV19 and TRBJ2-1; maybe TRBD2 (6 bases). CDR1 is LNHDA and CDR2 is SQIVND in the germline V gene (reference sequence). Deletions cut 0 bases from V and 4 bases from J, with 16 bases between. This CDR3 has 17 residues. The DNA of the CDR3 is TGTGCCAGTAGTATAGATCGGGGGTTAGCGGATTACAATGAGCAGTTCTTC. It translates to CASSIDRGLADYNEQFF.